Each of the 5 T cell receptor beta chains below was sequenced from the same sample in a study. Clones were sequenced by immunoSEQ multiplex PCR, and TCRdb holds only the in-frame ones, with some missing. The table lists approximately 70,000 clones, around 95% of them singletons. The specimen was PBMCs. Receptors originate from a man aged 35 to 55 with rheumatoid arthritis.

The chain joins TRBV19 to TRBJ2-7; TRBD2 is a possible D gene (5 bases). Deletions cut 0 bases from V and 0 bases from J, with 6 bases between. This CDR3 is 14 amino acids long. Germline CDR1 and CDR2: LNHDA and SQIVND (reference sequence). The CDR3 coding sequence is TGTGCCAGTAGTATAGAGGGGAGCTCCTACGAGCAGTACTTC. This translates into CASSIEGSSYEQYF.

The gene calls are TRBV5-4 and TRBJ2-7, with no clear D. V lost 2 bases to trimming and J lost 2 bases, with 5 bases between them. The CDR3 loop spans 12 amino acids. Germline lookup yields CDR1 SGHNT and CDR2 YYREEE (reference sequence). The CDR3: CASSLQPYEQYF. The CDR3 DNA reads as TGTGCCAGCAGCTTACAGCCCTACGAGCAGTACTTC.

V is TRBV5-4 and J is TRBJ1-2, with D possibly TRBD1 on 5 matching bases. The germline V and J ends were trimmed by 0 bases and 0 bases, with 12 bases remaining between them. Germline values: CDR1 SGHNT, CDR2 YYREEE (reference sequence). The CDR3 has 16 amino acids. CDR3 in DNA: TGTGCCAGCAGCTTGGCGGCAGGGAGGGCTAACTATGGCTACACCTTC. It translates to CASSLAAGRANYGYTF.

This chain connects TRBV10-1 to TRBJ1-6; weak D call: TRBD1 (5 bases). Trimming cost V 5 bases and J 2 bases, with 10 bases left between them. The length of the CDR3 is 15 residues. CDR1 WNHNN and CDR2 SYGVQD come from the germline V gene (reference sequence). CDR3 DNA sequence: TGCGCCAGCAGTAAGGGGTCGGCCTATAATTCACCCCTCCACTTT. It translates to CASSKGSAYNSPLHF.

The chain uses TRBV7-3 and TRBJ2-6, with 8 bases identical to TRBD2. CDR1 and CDR2 from the germline V gene are SGHTA and FQGTGA. Trimming removed 0 bases from V and 2 bases from J; junction bases left unmatched: 6. The CDR3 totals 18 residues. CDR3 DNA sequence: TGTGCCAGCAGCTTAACACGGGGGGGCCCCACTGGGGCCAACGTCCTGACTTTC. Protein product: CASSLTRGGPTGANVLTF.